What follows is one TCR beta chain and its context. What it binds is unknown. This sample stems from a study of CD8 T cells in ankylosing spondylitis. Study-wide findings and caveats: Those disease-linked clones were CD8+; they were also relatively rare in peripheral blood. Blood of patients with ankylosing spondylitis appeared to be characterized by a TCR beta motif of eight highly homologous variants. In ankylosing spondylitis patients, matched synovial fluid reportedly showed significant enrichment of disease-linked clones. In reactive arthritis synovial fluid and blood, some motif variants had been reported before.

V was pared by 7 bases and J by 3 bases, with 17 bases between. The germline V gene encodes CDR1 SGHRS and CDR2 YFSETQ. There are 14 residues in the CDR3. By quantitative 5'-RACE with molecular barcodes, the TCR beta libraries were made. Each CDR3 protein is one row after TCRdb ran MiXCR on the 5' RACE reads. This sample has more than 600,000 distinct CDR3 sequences; about 20% occur once, and the top ten carry approximately 18%. The sample comprised blood, either unsorted or a sorted T cell fraction (not recorded which). This TCR came from a male donor with ankylosing spondylitis. V and J are TRBV5-1 and TRBJ2-7; D is undetermined. The CDR3 protein is CASGFGDANYEQYF. CDR3 nucleotides: TGCGCCAGCGGGTTTGGCGACGCGAACTACGAGCAGTACTTC.